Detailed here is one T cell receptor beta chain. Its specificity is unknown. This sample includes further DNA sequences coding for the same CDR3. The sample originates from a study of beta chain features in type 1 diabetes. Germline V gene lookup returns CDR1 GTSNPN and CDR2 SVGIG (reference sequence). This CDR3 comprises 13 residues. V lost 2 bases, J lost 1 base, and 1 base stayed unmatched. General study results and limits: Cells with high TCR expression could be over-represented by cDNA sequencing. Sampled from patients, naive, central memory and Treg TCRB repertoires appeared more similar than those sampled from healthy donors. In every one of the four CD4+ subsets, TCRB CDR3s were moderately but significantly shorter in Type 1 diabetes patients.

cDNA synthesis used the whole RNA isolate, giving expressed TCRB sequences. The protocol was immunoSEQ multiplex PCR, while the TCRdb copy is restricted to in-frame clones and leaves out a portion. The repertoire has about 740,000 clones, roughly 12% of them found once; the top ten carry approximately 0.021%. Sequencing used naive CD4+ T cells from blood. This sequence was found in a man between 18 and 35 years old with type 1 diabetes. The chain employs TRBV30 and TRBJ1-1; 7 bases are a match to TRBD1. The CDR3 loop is CAWSRQGNTEAFF. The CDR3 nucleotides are TGTGCCTGGAGTAGACAGGGGAACACTGAAGCTTTCTTT. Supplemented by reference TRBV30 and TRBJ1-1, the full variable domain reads SQTIHQWPATLVQPVGSPLSLECTVEGTSNPNLYWYRQAAGRGLQLLFYSVGIGQISSEVPQNLSASRPQDRQFILSSKKLLLSDSGFYLCAWSRQGNTEAFFGQGTRLTVV.